What follows is one TCR beta chain and its context. CDR1 DFQATT and CDR2 SNEGSKA come from the germline V gene (reference sequence). The V and J ends lost 3 bases and 5 bases, in that order; junction bases with no gene match: 8. The CDR3 has 15 residues. Authors' data handling: Researchers report that nucleated cell counts were estimated from reference gene primer amplification. The repertoire was sequenced with immunoSEQ multiplex PCR; TCRdb's copy has only in-frame clones and lacks some. V, J and clone size were drawn from that table, and D and trimming were deduced from the DNA. The repertoire has 120,000 to 150,000 clones, 85% to 90% of them found once; the top ten carry over 1.5%. The data belong to a study of blood T cell repertoires in COVID-19. Background on the study: Italy, Spain and the United States were the sources of the convalescent and acute COVID-19 samples. T cells, B-cell-depleted T cells, or PBMCs provided the cDNA or gDNA that served as material.

Sequences were obtained from peripheral blood. The sequence was obtained from a woman in her fifties or sixties with acute or convalescent COVID-19. This sequence joins TRBV20-1 and TRBJ2-7, with 12 bases fitting TRBD1. The CDR3 spells CSASNPGQGADEQYF. Here the CDR3 DNA reads TGCAGTGCTAGTAACCCGGGACAGGGGGCGGACGAGCAGTACTTC.